The 23 T cell receptor beta chains given below trace back to one sample, sequenced in a study of blood T cells in healthy people across ages. For the second PCR, which ran for roughly 7 to 11 cycles, a sample-barcoded 5' primer and a J-beta primer mix were used. Via MiXCR, TCRdb re-called the 5' RACE reads, giving one row per CDR3 protein. The table lists around 780,000 distinct CDR3 sequences, roughly three fifths of them singletons. Sequenced material: blood. These receptors all stem from a man aged 35 to 55 in good health.

This clonotype showed up just a few times. The chain links TRBV25-1 to TRBJ2-5, with 12 positions matching TRBD2. CDR1 is MGHDK and CDR2 is SYGVNS in the germline V gene. The CDR3 is made up of 13 amino acids. Trimming took 9 bases from V and 3 from J; bases not matched to a gene: 2. CDR3: CASRTSGEETQYF. The CDR3 DNA reads as TGTGCCAGTAGGACTAGCGGGGAAGAGACCCAGTACTTC.

The chain carries TRBV28 and TRBJ2-6; 7 nucleotides align to TRBD1. The CDR3 contains 17 residues. CDR1 and CDR2 from the germline V gene are MDHEN and SYDVKM. V lost 6 bases, J lost 6 bases, and 14 bases stayed unmatched. This CDR3 is CASRWTGAPSEANVLTF. The CDR3 DNA reads as TGTGCCAGCAGGTGGACAGGTGCTCCTTCGGAGGCCAACGTCCTGACTTTC.

This rearrangement joins TRBV15 to TRBJ2-3; 8 bases match TRBD2. The trim removed 7 bases at V and 6 bases at J, leaving 9 bases unmatched. Germline V gene data show CDR1 as LNHNV and CDR2 as YYDKDF (reference sequence). The CDR3 sequence is 14 residues long. DNA of the CDR3: TGTGCCACCAAAGCAGCGGGGGCGGGGGATACGCAGTATTTT. Translation gives CATKAAGAGDTQYF.

The CDR3 loop reads CASRPTETYNEQFF. The CDR3 DNA reads TGTGCCAGCAGACCGACAGAAACCTACAATGAGCAGTTCTTC. The chain employs TRBV6-2 or TRBV6-3 and TRBJ2-1, with D perhaps matching TRBD1 (5 bases). The CDR3 extends over 14 amino acids. CDR1 and CDR2 from the germline V gene are MNHEY and SVGEGT. V was clipped by 6 bases and J by 2 bases, with 11 bases between them.

The rearrangement uses TRBV20-1 and TRBJ1-1; a possible D gene is TRBD1 (6 bases). CDR1 DFQATT and CDR2 SNEGSKA come from the germline V gene (reference sequence). The CDR3 has 13 residues. CDR3 sequence (DNA): TGCTTCGGACAGCTAACTCTGAACACTGAAGCTTTCTTT. This gives the protein CFGQLTLNTEAFF.

This clonotype has only a few counts. The gene calls are TRBV28 and TRBJ2-7, with 10 nucleotides matching TRBD2. In germline, CDR1 is MDHEN, CDR2 SYDVKM. The junction had 9 bases not matched to a gene; V was cut back by 3 bases and J by 4 bases. This CDR3 spans 16 amino acids. The CDR3 DNA reads as TGTGCCAGCAGTTTGATGTCGCTAGCGGGAGCGTACGAGCAGTACTTC. The encoded protein is CASSLMSLAGAYEQYF.

This clonotype has only a few counts. This sequence joins TRBV29-1 and TRBJ2-7; TRBD2 is a possible D gene (5 bases). In germline, CDR1 is SQVTM, CDR2 ANQGSEA. This CDR3 is built from 12 residues. The V gene lost 5 bases and the J gene lost 6 bases, with 14 bases spanning the gap. CDR3 nucleotides: TGCAGCGTTATCAGCGGCCGTTTCGAGCAGTACTTC. As protein: CSVISGRFEQYF.

In the case of this clonotype: One junction end does not reproduce the germline sequence, and a read error may be involved. V is TRBV7-2 and J is TRBJ2-7; TRBD2 agrees at 10 bases. The CDR3 contains 15 residues. The germline V gene encodes CDR1 SGHTA and CDR2 FQGNSA. CDR3 sequence reads: CASSLAAGGPYEQYF. The DNA of the CDR3 is TGTGCCAGCAGCCTAGCAGCGGGAGGGCCCTACGAGCAGTACTTC.

The V and J genes are TRBV12-3 or TRBV12-4 and TRBJ1-1, with TRBD1 matching over 9 bases. This CDR3 spans 15 amino acids. V gave up 5 bases and J gave up 2 bases; unmatched junction bases: 6. The CDR3 protein is CASSLDRGSNTEAFF. The DNA of the CDR3 is TGTGCCAGCAGTCTGGACAGGGGTAGCAACACTGAAGCTTTCTTT.

V usage is TRBV14 and J usage is TRBJ2-7; D ambiguous. The length of the CDR3 is 13 residues. Germline loops: CDR1 SGHDN, CDR2 FVKESK. V lost 1 base to trimming and J lost 3 bases, with 7 bases between them. The CDR3 nucleotides are TGTGCCAGCAGCCAAGCTACATTCTACGAGCAGTACTTC. Its protein is CASSQATFYEQYF.

The sample holds a few counts of this clonotype. The chain recombines TRBV20-1 with TRBJ1-2; TRBD1 might be the D (5 bases). The CDR3 runs to 12 residues. V was pared by 2 bases and J by 4 bases, with 8 bases between. Germline V lookup: CDR1 DFQATT, CDR2 SNEGSKA (reference sequence). The CDR3 sequence: CSARTGTYGYTF. The CDR3 nucleotides read TGCAGTGCTAGAACAGGTACCTATGGCTACACCTTC.

The genes are TRBV3-1 and TRBJ2-3; D ambiguous. This CDR3 contains 14 residues. The V gene's germline CDR1 is LGHDT and CDR2 YNNKEL (reference sequence). V lost 2 bases, J lost 3 bases, and 9 bases lay in between. The CDR3 DNA reads TGTGCCAGCAGCCAAATGACCAGAACAGATACGCAGTATTTT. It encodes CASSQMTRTDTQYF.

The count of this clonotype is one. V is TRBV11-3 and J is TRBJ2-1; no clear D. The germline V gene has CDR1 SGHNT and CDR2 YENEEA. The V gene lost 5 bases and the J gene lost 5 bases, with 13 bases spanning the gap. The CDR3 loop spans 14 amino acids. CDR3 nucleotides: TGTGCCAGCAGCCCGATGGGCGGACACAATGAGCAGTTCTTC. It translates to CASSPMGGHNEQFF.

V gene TRBV11-3 combines with J gene TRBJ2-3; 7 nucleotides agree with TRBD1. The J segment lost 5 bases and the V segment lost 8 bases, leaving 7 bases of the junction unmatched. This CDR3 is built from 13 residues. CDR1 and CDR2 (germline): SGHNT, YENEEA. The CDR3 here is CASGRGLEDTQYF. DNA of the CDR3: TGTGCCAGCGGCAGGGGGTTAGAAGATACGCAGTATTTT. Based on the CDR3 plus reference TRBV11-3 and TRBJ2-3, the full variable domain is EAGVVQSPRYKIIEKKQPVAFWCNPISGHNTLYWYLQNLGQGPELLIRYENEEAVDDSQLPKDRFSAERLKGVDSTLKIQPAELGDSAVYLCASGRGLEDTQYFGPGTRLTVL.

This clonotype was seen only a few times. V usage is TRBV20-1 and J usage is TRBJ2-7, with 12 nucleotides matching TRBD2. The DNA end favors TRBJ2-5, so the J call may be wrong. Germline V gene sequence: CDR1 DFQATT, CDR2 SNEGSKA (reference sequence). The CDR3 contains 17 residues. CDR3 nucleotides: TGCAGTGCTCCGGAAGGACTAGCGGGGTACAATCTTGAGACCCAGTACTTC. It translates to CSAPEGLAGYNLETQYF.

Note on this clonotype: The junction shows a germline mismatch at one end, possibly a read error. The chain is built from TRBV12-3 or TRBV12-4 and TRBJ2-5, with D tentatively TRBD1 or TRBD2 (7 bases each). The CDR3 sequence is 14 residues long. CDR3 nucleotide sequence: TGTGCCAGCAGTGTCCACAGGGGAGGGGAGACCCTGTACTTC. This encodes CASSVHRGGETLYF.

The V gene is TRBV2, the J gene TRBJ1-5, with D perhaps matching TRBD1 (5 bases). The CDR3 totals 15 residues. Deletions cut 6 bases from V and 7 bases from J, with 19 bases between. From germline, CDR1 is SNHLY and CDR2 FYNNEI. The CDR3 sequence: CASRGSGLTTQPQHF. Written as DNA, the CDR3 is TGTGCCAGCAGAGGATCGGGACTTACAACGCAGCCCCAGCATTTT.

The rearrangement uses TRBV7-2 and TRBJ2-1, with D perhaps being TRBD1 or TRBD2 (6 bases each). This CDR3 region has 17 residues. The V and J ends lost 1 base and 2 bases respectively, with 15 bases between them. The germline gives CDR1 SGHTA, CDR2 FQGNSA. The CDR3, as DNA: TGTGCCAGCAGCTTAGTTTTATCGGGGGCCGCCTACAATGAGCAGTTCTTC. Translating gives CASSLVLSGAAYNEQFF.

This clonotype came up a few times. V gene TRBV4-1 combines with J gene TRBJ2-4; no firm D call. The tail of the sequence fits TRBJ2-7 better, so the J call may be wrong. Germline V gives CDR1 MGHRA, CDR2 YSYEKL. The CDR3 spans 13 residues. In DNA form, the CDR3 reads TGCGCCAGCAGCCAAGGAAAAAGCTACGAGCAGTACTTC. It codes for CASSQGKSYEQYF.

CDR3 protein: CASSQGTKREATGGGEQYF. CDR3 in DNA: TGCGCCAGCAGCCAAGGGACTAAGCGGGAGGCCACTGGGGGAGGCGAGCAGTACTTC. V is TRBV4-3 and J is TRBJ2-7; 9 nucleotides line up with TRBD2. The trim removed 1 base at V and 6 bases at J, leaving 19 bases unmatched. CDR1 and CDR2 (germline): LGHNA, YSLEER. CDR3 length: 19 amino acids.

V gene TRBV7-9 combines with J gene TRBJ1-1; no clear D. Germline V CDR1 and CDR2: SEHNR, FQNEAQ (reference sequence). The germline V and J ends were trimmed by 4 bases and 8 bases, with 8 bases remaining between them. CDR3 length: 11 amino acids. The CDR3 DNA reads as TGTGCCAGCAGCTCGGACTGGGAAGCTTTCTTT. Encoded protein: CASSSDWEAFF.

The chain joins TRBV20-1 to TRBJ2-3; D ambiguous. Germline V lookup: CDR1 DFQATT, CDR2 SNEGSKA (reference sequence). Trimming stripped 0 bases from V and 0 bases from J, with 13 bases between. This CDR3 contains 16 residues. CDR3 amino acids: CSARDPRQSSTDTQYF. The DNA of the CDR3 is TGCAGTGCTAGAGACCCTAGGCAGTCTAGCACAGATACGCAGTATTTT.

In this sample, this clonotype turned up a few times. The chain is built from TRBV7-2 and TRBJ2-1; TRBD2 matches 12 bases. The CDR3 has 16 residues. Germline V lookup: CDR1 SGHTA, CDR2 FQGNSA. J gave up 6 bases and V 1 base, and 4 bases lay outside the gene matches. This CDR3 is CASSLELAGGLNEQFF. The DNA of the CDR3 is TGTGCCAGCAGCTTAGAACTAGCGGGGGGCCTCAATGAGCAGTTCTTC. Full variable domain (missing parts from reference TRBV7-2 and TRBJ2-1): GAGVSQSPSNKVTEKGKDVELRCDPISGHTALYWYRQSLGQGLEFLIYFQGNSAPDKSGLPSDRFSAERTGGSVSTLTIQRTQQEDSAVYLCASSLELAGGLNEQFFGPGTRLTVL.